Each of the 7 T cell receptor beta chains below was sequenced from the same sample in a study of blood T cell repertoires in COVID-19. Assay used: immunoSEQ multiplex PCR; TCRdb lists only in-frame clones, some missing. Of about 250,000 clones in the sample, about 91% were seen once. Sequencing used peripheral blood. The receptors were gathered from a woman aged 30 to 39 with COVID-19, enrolled during active disease.

The table lists this clone with a few counts. This chain joins TRBV9 and TRBJ1-1; 7 bases line up with TRBD1. The CDR3 is 14 amino acids. V gave up 3 bases and J gave up 3 bases; unmatched junction bases: 5. CDR1 is SGDLS and CDR2 is YYNGEE in the germline V gene. CDR3 nucleotide sequence: TGTGCCAGCAGCGGTAGGGGGACAGACACTGAAGCTTTCTTT. It is translated as CASSGRGTDTEAFF.

This chain joins TRBV5-4 and TRBJ2-7; TRBD2 might be the D (7 bases). CDR3 size: 15 residues. The V end was cut by 6 bases, the J end by 2 bases, with 18 bases between. Germline lookup yields CDR1 SGHNT and CDR2 YYREEE (reference sequence). The CDR3 nucleotides are TGTGCCAGCACAGATGGGGGGGCGGTACCCTACGAGCAGTACTTC. This encodes CASTDGGAVPYEQYF. The full variable domain, in which reference TRBV5-4 and TRBJ2-7 provide the parts outside the CDR3, is ETGVTQSPTHLIKTRGQQVTLRCSSQSGHNTVSWYQQALGQGPQFIFQYYREEENGRGNFPPRFSGLQFPNYSSELNVNALELDDSALYLCASTDGGAVPYEQYFGPGTRLTVT.

The chain employs TRBV7-2 and TRBJ1-1, with 7 bases identical to TRBD1. The V segment lost 6 bases and the J segment 0 bases; nucleotides outside the gene matches: 7. CDR1 SGHTA and CDR2 FQGNSA come from the germline V gene. This CDR3 spans 15 amino acids. The CDR3 DNA reads as TGTGCCAGCAGGCGTTCGGGACAGCTGAACACTGAAGCTTTCTTT. Its translation is CASRRSGQLNTEAFF.

V usage is TRBV5-1 and J usage is TRBJ2-3, with 12 bases aligning to TRBD2. V lost 4 bases and J lost 0; bases outside the gene matches: 6. This CDR3 has 17 residues. Germline V gives CDR1 SGHRS, CDR2 YFSETQ. The CDR3 DNA sequence: TGCGCCAGCAGCACCGGACTAGCGGGGTCAAGCACAGATACGCAGTATTTT. It yields the protein CASSTGLAGSSTDTQYF.

The CDR3 sequence: CASSKGVLRGYTF. In DNA, the CDR3 is TGTGCCAGCAGCAAAGGCGTCTTGAGAGGCTACACCTTC. This chain joins TRBV21-1 and TRBJ1-2. TRBV21-1 is labeled a pseudogene. This CDR3 region has 13 residues.

The CDR3, as DNA: TGTGCCAGCAGTTGGGACAGGGGAATGAACACTGAAGCTTTCTTT. Translation: CASSWDRGMNTEAFF. The rearrangement links TRBV27 to TRBJ1-1; 10 positions match TRBD1. The CDR3 is 15 residues long. Germline CDR1 MNHEY, CDR2 SMNVEV (reference sequence). The junction had 2 bases not matched to a gene; V was cut back by 4 bases and J by 0 bases.

This clone was recorded a few times. This chain connects TRBV6-4 to TRBJ1-2, with TRBD1 matching 8 bases. The trim removed 5 bases at V and 4 bases at J, leaving 9 bases unmatched. Germline CDR1 reads MRHNA; CDR2 reads SNTAGT. The CDR3 contains 15 residues. The CDR3 loop reads CASSIGTGSVYGYTF. In DNA form, the CDR3 reads TGTGCCAGCAGTATCGGGACAGGCTCGGTCTATGGCTACACCTTC.